The 12 T cell receptor beta chains reported below all come from one sample, sequenced in a study of blood T cell repertoires in COVID-19. Measured with immunoSEQ multiplex PCR; TCRdb has only the in-frame clones, and not every one. This table has about 200,000 clones, around 84% appearing once. What was sequenced was peripheral blood. The receptors shown here come from a human donor in a cohort sampled during active COVID-19.

The rearrangement links TRBV25-1 to TRBJ1-2; TRBD1 matches at 9 bases. The CDR3 is made up of 15 amino acids. Germline-derived CDR1 and CDR2 are MGHDK and SYGVNS. V shed 3 bases and J 3 bases; nucleotides not matched to a gene: 5. Here the CDR3 reads CASSDPQGAHYGYTF. The CDR3 region has the DNA TGTGCCAGCAGTGATCCACAGGGGGCCCACTATGGCTACACCTTC.

The CDR3 DNA sequence: TGTGCCAGCAGCTTAACCCGCGCAGCGGTTATGGGGTATGGCTACACCTTC. This gives the protein CASSLTRAAVMGYGYTF. The chain links TRBV7-2 to TRBJ1-2; no firm D call. The CDR3 contains 17 residues. Between the trimmed V and J ends, which lost 2 bases and 5 bases, there was a span of 21 bases. Germline values: CDR1 SGHTA, CDR2 FQGNSA.

In its sample, this clone was seen once. The chain recombines TRBV28 with TRBJ2-5, with D perhaps matching TRBD1 (7 bases). Trimming pared 5 bases from V and 5 bases from J, leaving 21 bases between. This CDR3 is built from 16 residues. Per germline, CDR1 MDHEN and CDR2 SYDVKM. The CDR3 DNA follows: TGTGCCAGCAGTCTCGGCAGGGGGGCGCGTAAGGAGACCCAGTACTTC. Residues: CASSLGRGARKETQYF.

This clone was seen a few times. This chain connects TRBV12-1 to TRBJ2-3; TRBD1, the table's D call, lacks a check against the DNA. TRBV12-1 is an annotated pseudogene. The CDR3 is made up of 16 amino acids. The CDR3 here is CASSFSLGARTDTQYF. The CDR3, as DNA: TGTGCCAGCAGCTTCAGTTTGGGGGCGCGCACAGATACGCAGTATTTT.

The chain employs TRBV19 and TRBJ2-3; 7 nucleotides line up with TRBD1. Germline V gene lookup returns CDR1 LNHDA and CDR2 SQIVND (reference sequence). The CDR3 loop spans 13 amino acids. J lost 3 bases, V lost 8 bases, and 5 bases had no gene match. The CDR3 nucleotides are TGTGCCAGTGGCCGCAGGGGGACAGATACGCAGTATTTT. This gives the protein CASGRRGTDTQYF.

V usage is TRBV30 and J usage is TRBJ1-4, with 7 bases fitting TRBD1. This CDR3 has 14 amino acids. CDR1 is GTSNPN and CDR2 is SVGIG in the germline V gene (reference sequence). J was trimmed by 3 bases and V by 7 bases; bases with no gene match: 8. CDR3 sequence: CAYASGTANEKLFF. The CDR3 DNA reads TGTGCCTACGCCTCCGGGACAGCTAATGAAAAACTGTTTTTT.

The V gene is TRBV3-1 (or the pseudogene TRBV3-2), the J gene TRBJ2-1; no reliable D call. Trimming shortened V by 3 bases and J by 10 bases, and 7 bases separated the two germline ends. The length of the CDR3 is 11 residues. Germline V gene sequence: CDR1 LGHDT, CDR2 YNNKEL (reference sequence). The CDR3 loop reads CASSHEREQFF. In DNA, the CDR3 is TGTGCCAGCAGCCATGAGAGGGAGCAGTTCTTC.

The chain carries TRBV7-6 and TRBJ2-1, with TRBD2 matching over 9 bases. The CDR3 has 17 residues. CDR1 and CDR2 from the germline V gene are SGHVS and FNYEAQ. V was pared by 4 bases and J by 6 bases, with 13 bases of the junction left unmatched. In DNA form, the CDR3 reads TGTGCCAGCAGCTCAAGGGTGCGGGAGGGTACGGGCAATGAGCAGTTCTTC. Protein product: CASSSRVREGTGNEQFF.

By proportion, this clone is medium-sized. The V call is TRBV19, the J call TRBJ2-1; 9 bases map to TRBD2. The J segment lost 10 bases and the V segment lost 5 bases, leaving 9 bases of the junction unmatched. The germline V gene has CDR1 LNHDA and CDR2 SQIVND (reference sequence). The CDR3 consists of 14 residues. The CDR3 loop reads CASSGLAGFDEQFF. CDR3 coding DNA: TGTGCCAGTAGTGGTCTAGCGGGATTCGACGAGCAGTTCTTC.

The chain links TRBV4-1 to TRBJ2-7; D is perhaps TRBD2 (5 bases). Germline loops: CDR1 MGHRA, CDR2 YSYEKL. V was trimmed by 1 base and J by 1 base, leaving 8 bases between them. CDR3 length: 14 residues. The CDR3 nucleotides read TGCGCCAGCAGCCAAGTGGAGGCATCCTACGAGCAGTACTTC. Translated: CASSQVEASYEQYF.

The chain has TRBV3-1 (or the pseudogene TRBV3-2) and TRBJ2-1; TRBD1 agrees at 10 bases. The germline V gene encodes CDR1 LGHDT and CDR2 YNNKEL (reference sequence). The junction had 14 bases not matched to a gene; V was cut back by 4 bases and J by 2 bases. The CDR3 has 19 amino acids. The CDR3 reads CASSRLSGTGEGPYNEQFF. CDR3 DNA: TGTGCCAGCAGCCGGCTCTCCGGGACAGGGGAAGGACCCTACAATGAGCAGTTCTTC.

In its sample, this clone was seen once. The J gene is TRBJ2-7, the V gene TRBV11-2; D is unclear. This CDR3 spans 14 amino acids. Germline values: CDR1 SGHAT, CDR2 FQNNGV. The ends were cut back, 1 base at V and 3 bases at J, with 10 bases in the middle. The CDR3 DNA follows: TGTGCCAGCAGCTTAGTTACCTCACACTACGAGCAGTACTTC. Translated: CASSLVTSHYEQYF.